This T cell receptor beta chain comes out of a study of T-cell memory formation after mild COVID-19. Study-wide results and caveats: Mostly located in CM and EM were contracting CD4+ clones, with contracting CD8+ clones located in EMRA.

Trimming shortened V by 6 bases and J by 0 bases, and 13 bases separated the two germline ends. CDR1 MDHEN and CDR2 SYDVKM come from the germline V gene. The CDR3 is 15 residues long. MiXCR, applied by TCRdb to the 5' RACE reads, yields one record per CDR3 protein. This sample yields under 600,000 distinct CDR3 sequences, of which less than 25% are seen a single time; roughly 8.1% belongs to the top ten. Concerning this clonotype: Antigen specificity is unknown.

The source of this sequence is an adult woman who had mild COVID-19 (a few samples of this study predate the infection). Cell type and time point are not known. The chain couples TRBV28 to TRBJ2-3; the D gene is possibly TRBD2 (5 bases). Material: PBMCs or a T cell subset sorted from them (not recorded which). In nucleotides, the CDR3 is TGTGCCAGCAGAAGAGGGCCCCGAAGCACAGATACGCAGTATTTT. Protein sequence: CASRRGPRSTDTQYF.